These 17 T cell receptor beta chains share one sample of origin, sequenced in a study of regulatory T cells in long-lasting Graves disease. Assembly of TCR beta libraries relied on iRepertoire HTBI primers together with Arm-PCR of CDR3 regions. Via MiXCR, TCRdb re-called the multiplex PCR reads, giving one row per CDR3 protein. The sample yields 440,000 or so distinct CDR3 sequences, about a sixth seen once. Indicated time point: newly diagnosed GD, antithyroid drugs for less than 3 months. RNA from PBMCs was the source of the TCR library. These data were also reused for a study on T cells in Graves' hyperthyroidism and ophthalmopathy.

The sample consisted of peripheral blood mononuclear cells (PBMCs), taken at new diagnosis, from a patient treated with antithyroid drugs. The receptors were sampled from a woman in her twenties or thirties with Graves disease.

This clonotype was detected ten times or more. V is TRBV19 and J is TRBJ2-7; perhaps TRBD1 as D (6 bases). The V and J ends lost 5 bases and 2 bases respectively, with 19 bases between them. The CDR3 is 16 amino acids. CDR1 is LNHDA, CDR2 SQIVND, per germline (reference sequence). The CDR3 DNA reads TGTGCCAGTAGTCCCATCTCCGGGACAATTACCTACGAGCAGTACTTC. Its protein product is CASSPISGTITYEQYF.

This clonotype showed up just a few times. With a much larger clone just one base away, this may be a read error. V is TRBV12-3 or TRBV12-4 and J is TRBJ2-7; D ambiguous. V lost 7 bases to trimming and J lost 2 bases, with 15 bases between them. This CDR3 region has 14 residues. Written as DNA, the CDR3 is TGTGCCAGCAATCGGCCTGGGGTCGCCTACGAGCAGTACTTC. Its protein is CASNRPGVAYEQYF.

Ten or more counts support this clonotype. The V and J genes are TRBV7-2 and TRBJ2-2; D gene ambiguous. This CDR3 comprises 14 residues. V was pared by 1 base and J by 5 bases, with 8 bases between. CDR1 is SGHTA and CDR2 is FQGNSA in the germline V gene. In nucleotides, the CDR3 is TGTGCCAGCAGCTTAGTCTCGGAAACCGGGGAGCTGTTTTTT. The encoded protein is CASSLVSETGELFF.

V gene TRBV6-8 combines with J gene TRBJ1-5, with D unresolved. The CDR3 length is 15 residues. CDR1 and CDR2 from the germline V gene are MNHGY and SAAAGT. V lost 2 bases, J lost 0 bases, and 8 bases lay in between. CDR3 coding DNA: TGTGCCAGCAGTTACGGGGTTTATAGCAATCAGCCCCAGCATTTT. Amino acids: CASSYGVYSNQPQHF.

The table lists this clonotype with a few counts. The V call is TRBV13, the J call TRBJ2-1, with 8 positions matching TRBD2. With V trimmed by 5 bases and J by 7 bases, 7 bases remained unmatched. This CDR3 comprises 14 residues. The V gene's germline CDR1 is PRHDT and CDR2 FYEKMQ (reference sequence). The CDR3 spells CASSPREGQNEQFF. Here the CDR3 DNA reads TGTGCCAGCAGCCCACGGGAGGGCCAAAATGAGCAGTTCTTC.

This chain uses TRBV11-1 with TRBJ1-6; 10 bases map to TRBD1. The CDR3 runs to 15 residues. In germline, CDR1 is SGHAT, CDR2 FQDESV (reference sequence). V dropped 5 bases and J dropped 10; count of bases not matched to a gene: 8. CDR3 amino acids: CASSQYGTGESPLHF. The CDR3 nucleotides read TGTGCCAGCAGCCAATATGGGACAGGGGAATCACCCCTCCACTTT.

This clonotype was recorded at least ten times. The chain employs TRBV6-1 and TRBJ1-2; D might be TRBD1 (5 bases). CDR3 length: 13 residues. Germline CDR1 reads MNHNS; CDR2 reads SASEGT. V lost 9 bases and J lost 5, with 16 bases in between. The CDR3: CASRRDGYYGYTF. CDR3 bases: TGTGCCAGTCGAAGGGACGGATATTATGGCTACACCTTC.

DNA for the CDR3: TGTGCCAGGAGCGGACATACGGAAAACATTCAGTACTTC. Amino acid sequence: CARSGHTENIQYF. The chain uses TRBV6-1 and TRBJ2-4, with D possibly being TRBD1 or TRBD2 (5 bases each). The V and J ends lost 9 bases and 5 bases respectively, with 14 bases between them. The CDR3 is 13 amino acids. Germline CDR1 is MNHNS and CDR2 is SASEGT.

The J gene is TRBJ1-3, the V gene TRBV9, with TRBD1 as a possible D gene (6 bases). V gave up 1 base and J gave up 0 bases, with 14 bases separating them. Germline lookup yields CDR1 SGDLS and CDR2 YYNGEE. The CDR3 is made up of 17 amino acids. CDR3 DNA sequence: TGTGCCAGCAGCGTACGGGCGGACAGATACTCTGGAAACACCATATATTTT. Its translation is CASSVRADRYSGNTIYF.

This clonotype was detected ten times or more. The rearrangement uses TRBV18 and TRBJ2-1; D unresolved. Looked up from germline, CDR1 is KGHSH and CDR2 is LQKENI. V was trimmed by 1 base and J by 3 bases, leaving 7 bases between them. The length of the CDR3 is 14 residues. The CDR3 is CASSPHVFYNEQFF. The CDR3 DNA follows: TGTGCCAGCTCACCACATGTTTTCTACAATGAGCAGTTCTTC.

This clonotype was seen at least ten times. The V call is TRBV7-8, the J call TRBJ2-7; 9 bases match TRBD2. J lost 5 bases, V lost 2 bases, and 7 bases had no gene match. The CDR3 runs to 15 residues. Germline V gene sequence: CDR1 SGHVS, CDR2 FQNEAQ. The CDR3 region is CASSLTPGLANEQYF. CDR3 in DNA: TGTGCCAGCAGCTTAACACCGGGACTAGCAAACGAGCAGTACTTC. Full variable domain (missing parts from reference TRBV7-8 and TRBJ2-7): GAGVSQSPRYKVAKRGQDVALRCDPISGHVSLFWYQQALGQGPEFLTYFQNEAQLDKSGLPSDRFFAERPEGSVSTLKIQRTQQEDSAVYLCASSLTPGLANEQYFGPGTRLTVT.

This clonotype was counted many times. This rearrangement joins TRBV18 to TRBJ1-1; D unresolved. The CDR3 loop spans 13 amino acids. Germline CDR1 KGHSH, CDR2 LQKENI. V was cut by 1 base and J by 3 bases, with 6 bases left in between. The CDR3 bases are TGTGCCAGCTCACCACTTTTCGACACTGAAGCTTTCTTT. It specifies CASSPLFDTEAFF.

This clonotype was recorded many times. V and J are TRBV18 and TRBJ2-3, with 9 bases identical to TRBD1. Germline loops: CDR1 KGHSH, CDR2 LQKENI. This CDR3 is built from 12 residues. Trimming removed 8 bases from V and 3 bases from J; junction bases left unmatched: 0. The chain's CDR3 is CASGTGTDTQYF. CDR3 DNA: TGTGCCAGCGGGACAGGGACAGATACGCAGTATTTT.

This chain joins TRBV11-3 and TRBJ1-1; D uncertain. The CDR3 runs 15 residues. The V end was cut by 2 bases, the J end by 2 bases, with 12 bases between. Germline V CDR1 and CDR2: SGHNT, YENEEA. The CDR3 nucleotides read TGTGCCAGCAGCTTAATGAGGATAGATAACACTGAAGCTTTCTTT. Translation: CASSLMRIDNTEAFF.

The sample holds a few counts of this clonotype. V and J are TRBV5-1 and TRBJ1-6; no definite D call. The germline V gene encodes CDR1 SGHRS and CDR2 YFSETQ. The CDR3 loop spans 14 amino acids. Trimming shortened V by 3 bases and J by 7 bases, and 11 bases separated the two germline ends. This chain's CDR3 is CASSSKSGNSPLHF. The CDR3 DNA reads TGCGCCAGCAGCTCCAAGAGTGGGAATTCACCCCTCCACTTT.

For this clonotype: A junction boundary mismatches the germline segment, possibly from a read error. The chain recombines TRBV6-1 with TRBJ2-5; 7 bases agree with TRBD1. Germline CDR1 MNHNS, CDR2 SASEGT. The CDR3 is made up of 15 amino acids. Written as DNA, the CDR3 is TGTGCCGGCAGTGCCCGGTGGGACAGCCAAGAGACCCAGTACTTC. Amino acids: CAGSARWDSQETQYF.

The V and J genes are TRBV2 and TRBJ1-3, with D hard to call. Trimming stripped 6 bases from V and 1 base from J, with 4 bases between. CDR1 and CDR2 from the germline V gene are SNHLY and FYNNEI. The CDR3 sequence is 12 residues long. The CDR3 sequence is CASRESGNTIYF. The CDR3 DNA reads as TGTGCCAGCAGGGAATCTGGAAACACCATATATTTT.